The 3 T cell receptor beta chains presented below share a single source sample, sequenced in a study of cytomegalovirus exposure and HLA in healthy donors. The primer mix had 60 Vbeta and 13 Jbeta primers. Data came from immunoSEQ multiplex PCR; TCRdb stores just in-frame clones and leaves some out. Of about 190,000 clones in the sample, under 85% were seen once. Material: PBMCs. These TCRs come from a woman in her forties or fifties in good health and CMV-seropositive.

This clone was recorded only once. J is TRBJ1-4 and V is TRBV2, with D perhaps matching TRBD1 (5 bases). Germline V gene lookup returns CDR1 SNHLY and CDR2 FYNNEI. Between the trimmed V and J ends, which lost 6 bases and 4 bases, there was a span of 6 bases. The CDR3 length is 12 residues. CDR3 nucleotide sequence: TGTGCCAGCAGCGACAGTAATGAAAAACTGTTTTTT. Translating it yields CASSDSNEKLFF.

This chain's CDR3 is CASSPGLAAADEQYF. In DNA form, the CDR3 reads TGTGCCAGCAGCCCGGGACTAGCGGCCGCCGACGAGCAGTACTTC. J is TRBJ2-7 and V is TRBV11-3; 11 bases align to TRBD2. This CDR3 contains 15 residues. V shed 5 bases and J 5 bases; nucleotides not matched to a gene: 8. Germline V CDR1 and CDR2: SGHNT, YENEEA.

This chain uses TRBV6-1 with TRBJ1-4, with a tentative D call TRBD1 (6 bases). Germline lookup yields CDR1 MNHNS and CDR2 SASEGT. This CDR3 has 15 residues. Trimming took 8 bases from V and 7 from J, leaving 20 bases between them. In DNA form, the CDR3 reads TGTGCCAGCGGCCACGAGTATAGGGGGAGTGAAAAACTGTTTTTT. It translates to CASGHEYRGSEKLFF.